This T cell receptor (beta chain) was profiled in a study of patients and donors after allogeneic stem cell transplantation. The CDR3 sequence is 16 residues long. Losses at the gene ends were 1 base for V and 1 base for J; bases not matched to a gene: 3. Via MiXCR, TCRdb re-called the RT-PCR reads, giving one row per CDR3 protein. The sample shows about 960,000 distinct CDR3 sequences, 15% to 20% of them seen only once. This clonotype has just a few counts. This sequence was found in a human donor who was either an allogeneic HSCT recipient or a stem cell or donor lymphocyte infusion donor (not recorded which). It is not recorded whose cells these are; they may come from a transplant donor. Sequences were obtained from blood, either unsorted or a sorted T cell fraction (not recorded which). The rearrangement links TRBV12-3 or TRBV12-4 to TRBJ2-5; TRBD1 matches 10 bases. CDR3 bases: TGTGCCAGCAGTTTAGGGGACAGGGGTACCCAAGAGACCCAGTACTTC. Encoded protein: CASSLGDRGTQETQYF.